What follows describes a single TCR beta chain. The PCR ran on 60 Vbeta and 13 Jbeta primers. The method was immunoSEQ multiplex PCR; TCRdb's version includes in-frame clones alone and lacks a portion of them. This table holds about 160,000 clones, about 80% found once. These data come from a study of cytomegalovirus exposure and HLA in healthy donors. Overall study: Ancestry clustering placed around 80% of 300 to 400 genotyped donors in the Caucasian-associated cluster.

Healthy bone marrow donors supplied every sample. This CDR3 contains 17 residues. Trimming left V 2 bases short and J 6 bases short, with 25 bases between. Germline lookup yields CDR1 GTSNPN and CDR2 SVGIG (reference sequence). Sequenced input: PBMCs. This TCR came from a man between 35 and 55 years old in good health and CMV-seronegative. The chain has TRBV30 and TRBJ1-2; D might be TRBD1 (5 bases). CDR3 coding DNA: TGTGCCTGGAGTCCTATGGAGGGGTTGTCTCTTTATGATGGCTACACCTTC. Residues: CAWSPMEGLSLYDGYTF.